This entry lists 8 T cell receptor beta chains sequenced from one sample in a study of PD-1 blockade in classical Hodgkin lymphoma. Each patient relapsed following autologous stem cell transplantation, and prior brentuximab vedotin exposure differed. Profiled with immunoSEQ multiplex PCR; TCRdb holds only in-frame clones, not every one. The sample has 20,000 to 25,000 clones; 68% are singletons. This material consisted of peripheral blood mononuclear cells (PBMCs), taken at baseline. All receptors derive from a human donor with classical Hodgkin lymphoma.

The J gene is TRBJ2-5, the V gene TRBV5-1; TRBD1 agrees at 8 bases. This CDR3 is built from 14 residues. Germline trimming cut 1 base from V and 5 bases from J; bases unmatched to any gene: 4. Germline CDR1 and CDR2: SGHRS and YFSETQ. This chain's CDR3 is CASSLTRGRETQYF. CDR3 coding DNA: TGCGCCAGCAGCTTGACCAGGGGGCGGGAGACCCAGTACTTC.

V is TRBV6-1 and J is TRBJ1-3; maybe TRBD1 (5 bases). Germline V gene lookup returns CDR1 MNHNS and CDR2 SASEGT. The germline V and J ends were trimmed by 7 bases and 2 bases, with 15 bases remaining between them. The CDR3 is made up of 15 amino acids. The CDR3 sequence: CASNFEGNPGNTIYF. Written as DNA, the CDR3 is TGTGCCAGCAATTTCGAGGGGAATCCTGGAAACACCATATATTTT.

This sequence joins TRBV9 and TRBJ2-1; 10 nucleotides line up with TRBD2. Germline CDR1 and CDR2: SGDLS and YYNGEE. With 4 bases clipped from V and 5 bases from J, the junction kept 6 bases outside the gene matches. The CDR3 sequence is 15 residues long. CDR3 sequence (DNA): TGTGCCAGCAGCTCACTAGCGGGGCAGGACAATGAGCAGTTCTTC. Translation: CASSSLAGQDNEQFF.

In this sample, this clone turned up a few times. This chain connects TRBV10-2 to TRBJ2-5, with 9 bases aligning to TRBD1. This CDR3 is 15 amino acids long. The germline CDR1 and CDR2 sequences are WSHSY and SAAADI. V shed 2 bases and J 0 bases; nucleotides not matched to a gene: 1. The CDR3 coding sequence is TGCGCCAGCAGTGAGGACAGGGGGTACCAAGAGACCCAGTACTTC. Protein sequence: CASSEDRGYQETQYF.

The gene calls are TRBV2 and TRBJ2-1; D might be TRBD2 (6 bases). V gave up 5 bases and J gave up 7 bases, with 12 bases separating them. Per germline, CDR1 SNHLY and CDR2 FYNNEI. The CDR3 length is 13 residues. CDR3 residues: CASSFTSTNEQFF. CDR3 in DNA: TGTGCCAGCAGTTTTACTAGCACTAATGAGCAGTTCTTC. The full variable domain, its missing parts supplied by reference TRBV2 and TRBJ2-1, is EPEVTQTPSHQVTQMGQEVILRCVPISNHLYFYWYRQILGQKVEFLVSFYNNEISEKSEIFDDQFSVERPDGSNFTLKIRSTKLEDSAMYFCASSFTSTNEQFFGPGTRLTVL.

The genes are TRBV7-6 and TRBJ2-5, with D possibly called TRBD1 or TRBD2 (5 bases each). Looked up from germline, CDR1 is SGHVS and CDR2 is FNYEAQ. V lost 1 base, J lost 0 bases, and 12 bases lay in between. The CDR3 runs 16 residues. CDR3 coding DNA: TGTGCCAGCAGCTTAGGAGGGGTGGGGTACCAAGAGACCCAGTACTTC. Encoded protein: CASSLGGVGYQETQYF.

The genes are TRBV7-9 and TRBJ2-1; 8 nucleotides agree with TRBD2. Unmatched junction bases numbered 5, after V lost 4 bases and J lost 3 bases. This CDR3 has 15 amino acids. Germline CDR1 and CDR2: SEHNR and FQNEAQ (reference sequence). Here the CDR3 DNA reads TGTGCCAGCAGCTACAAGCGGGGGCACTACAATGAGCAGTTCTTC. As protein: CASSYKRGHYNEQFF.

V usage is TRBV7-2 and J usage is TRBJ1-4; D ambiguous. The V gene lost 5 bases and the J gene lost 7 bases, with 8 bases spanning the gap. In germline, CDR1 is SGHTA, CDR2 FQGNSA. The CDR3 sequence is 12 residues long. DNA for the CDR3: TGTGCCAGCAGCCAGTTAAGTGAAAAACTGTTTTTT. This translates into CASSQLSEKLFF.